This T cell receptor (beta chain) comes out of a study of CD8 T cells in ankylosing spondylitis. A few counts support this clonotype. Its matching antigen is unknown. General study points: It was reported that disease-linked clones were significantly enriched in matched ankylosing spondylitis synovial fluid. Earlier authors reported some of these motif variants in reactive arthritis synovial fluid and blood. Ankylosing spondylitis blood seemed to carry a telltale TCR beta motif made of several highly homologous variants.

Germline assignment: CDR1 SGHRS and CDR2 YFSETQ. The CDR3 runs 14 residues. J lost 3 bases, V lost 7 bases, and 8 bases had no gene match. TCRdb re-analysed the 5' RACE reads in MiXCR, keeping a single row per CDR3 protein. The table records roughly 260,000 distinct CDR3 sequences, about 19% of them present only once. The clonotype comes from a male donor with ankylosing spondylitis or in good health (not recorded which). The gene calls are TRBV5-1 and TRBJ2-3, with TRBD2 identical over 7 bases. The sample consisted of blood, either unsorted or a sorted T cell fraction (not recorded which). This chain's CDR3 is CASPTSAETDTQYF. In nucleotides, the CDR3 is TGCGCCAGCCCCACTAGCGCGGAGACAGATACGCAGTATTTT.